The 7 T cell receptor beta chains listed next were all sequenced from one sample in a study of blood T cell repertoires in COVID-19. Sequenced by immunoSEQ multiplex PCR; TCRdb stores in-frame clones only, minus some. In the table there are some 250,000 clones, over 75% of which are singletons. The sample taken for sequencing was peripheral blood. These receptors were taken from a woman in her 30s with acute or convalescent COVID-19.

This rearrangement joins TRBV5-1 to TRBJ2-3; the D gene is possibly TRBD2 (6 bases). Per the germline V gene, CDR1 is SGHRS and CDR2 is YFSETQ. Trimming left V 0 bases short and J 6 bases short, with 11 bases between. The CDR3 covers 14 residues. CDR3 loop: CASSLVAGTDTQYF. CDR3 DNA: TGCGCCAGCAGCTTGGTTGCGGGAACCGATACGCAGTATTTT.

DNA for the CDR3: TGTGCTAGTGGTTTGGAAATAAACAGAGATGAGCAGTTCTTC. Protein sequence: CASGLEINRDEQFF. The chain carries TRBV12-5 and TRBJ2-1; no firm D call. The germline CDR1 and CDR2 sequences are LGHNT and FRNRAP. V was clipped by 1 base and J by 8 bases, with 12 bases between them. This CDR3 spans 14 amino acids.

The V call is TRBV25-1, the J call TRBJ2-3; D is unresolved. Germline V gene sequence: CDR1 MGHDK, CDR2 SYGVNS. Trimming shortened V by 1 base and J by 2 bases, and 16 bases separated the two germline ends. This CDR3 is built from 17 residues. The chain's CDR3 is CASSEWSVVGYTDTQYF. The CDR3 DNA reads TGTGCCAGCAGTGAATGGAGCGTCGTTGGTTACACAGATACGCAGTATTTT. Full variable domain (missing parts from reference TRBV25-1 and TRBJ2-3): EADIYQTPRYLVIGTGKKITLECSQTMGHDKMYWYQQDPGMELHLIHYSYGVNSTEKGDLSSESTVSRIRTEHFPLTLESARPSHTSQYLCASSEWSVVGYTDTQYFGPGTRLTVL.

In this sample, this clone turned up a few times. J is TRBJ2-7 and V is TRBV9, with TRBD2 matching 9 bases. The CDR3 covers 14 residues. Per germline, CDR1 SGDLS and CDR2 YYNGEE. V dropped 0 bases and J dropped 5; count of bases not matched to a gene: 3. CDR3 bases: TGTGCCAGCAGCGTAGGCGGGAGGGCCGACGAGCAGTACTTC. This sequence encodes CASSVGGRADEQYF.

The rearrangement links TRBV5-1 to TRBJ2-7; D perhaps matches TRBD1 (6 bases). V was pared by 0 bases and J by 3 bases, with 13 bases between. The CDR3 length is 15 residues. The germline CDR1 and CDR2 sequences are SGHRS and YFSETQ. CDR3 loop: CASSLGQGIFYEQYF. In DNA form, the CDR3 reads TGCGCCAGCAGCTTGGGGCAGGGGATCTTCTACGAGCAGTACTTC.

This chain uses TRBV5-1 with TRBJ1-1; TRBD1 aligns across 8 bases. With 4 bases clipped from V and 4 bases from J, the junction kept 6 bases outside the gene matches. CDR1 and CDR2 (germline): SGHRS, YFSETQ. CDR3 size: 14 residues. The CDR3 bases are TGCGCCAGCAGCGGGACAGGATACGGCACTGAAGCTTTCTTT. Protein: CASSGTGYGTEAFF.

This chain uses TRBV7-7 with TRBJ2-3, with TRBD1 as a possible D gene (6 bases). From germline, CDR1 is SSHAT and CDR2 FNYEAQ (reference sequence). Trimming removed 1 base at V and 2 bases at J, with 10 bases between. This CDR3 has 15 amino acids. The CDR3 DNA reads TGTGCCAGCAGCTTAGAAACAGGGAACACAGATACGCAGTATTTT. It encodes CASSLETGNTDTQYF. The full variable domain, with the rest looked up from reference TRBV7-7 and TRBJ2-3, is GAGVSQSPRYKVTKRGQDVTLRCDPISSHATLYWYQQALGQGPEFLTYFNYEAQPDKSGLPSDRFSAERPEGSISTLTIQRTEQRDSAMYRCASSLETGNTDTQYFGPGTRLTVL.